This TCR beta chain originates from a study of T-cell reconstitution after alpha-beta-depleted transplantation in children. The TCRbeta library incorporated unique molecular identifiers. TCRdb ran MiXCR on the PCR reads and lists one entry per CDR3 protein. The data show a few hundred thousand distinct CDR3 sequences, 10% to 15% seen once. This clonotype was counted between two and nine times. Antigen: not known. Whole-study results and caveats: Fresh T-cell production supplied most of the T-cell counts and diversity seen one year after transplant. Some patients owed their high day-60 TCRbeta diversity to surviving recipient T cells and thymic progenitors. By about two months after transplant, alpha-beta T cells reportedly arose from several hundred graft clones that had expanded.

The CDR3 runs to 17 residues. Germline CDR1 and CDR2: LGHNA and YSLEER. Trimming at V came to 0 bases and at J to 7 bases, leaving 12 bases not matched to a gene. The receptor comes from a male patient between 5 and 17 years old who had a stem cell transplant for acute myeloid leukemia, so the T cells may come from the graft donor. V and J are TRBV4-3 and TRBJ2-5; TRBD2 matches 9 bases. This specimen was PBMCs, mostly from graft donor cells, taken 360 days after TCRalphabeta/CD19-depleted stem cell transplant. CDR3 in DNA: TGCGCCAGCAGCCAAGATCTAGCGGGACTAGGTGAGGGGACCCAGTACTTC. Its translation: CASSQDLAGLGEGTQYF.